This note documents a single T cell receptor (beta chain) sequence. V dropped 3 bases and J dropped 0 bases, with 11 bases sitting between them. The CDR3 covers 15 residues. The germline V gene encodes CDR1 SEHNR and CDR2 FQNEAQ (reference sequence). This entry comes from a study of cytomegalovirus exposure and HLA in healthy donors. PCR was performed using 60 Vbeta and 13 Jbeta primers. Method: immunoSEQ multiplex PCR; TCRdb's copy keeps in-frame clones and lacks some. The data contain 150,000 to 250,000 clones, 82% of them singletons. V gene TRBV7-9 combines with J gene TRBJ1-2; D ambiguous. Sequenced material: PBMCs. The clonotype was recovered from a boy aged 2 to 9 in good health and CMV-seronegative. In DNA form, the CDR3 reads TGTGCCAGCAGCTTCGGACGGGGAGCTAACTATGGCTACACCTTC. Translating gives CASSFGRGANYGYTF.